This entry lists 17 T cell receptor beta chains sequenced from one sample in a study of neurological immune-mediated disorders. TCRdb fed the 5' RACE reads into MiXCR, producing one record per CDR3 protein. The repertoire holds about 44,000 distinct CDR3 sequences, with around a fifth as singletons. Time point noted: technical triplicate 3. Material for sequencing was PBMCs. The receptors come from a man in his fifties or sixties with HTLV-1-associated myelopathy (HAM/TSP).

Ten or more counts support this clonotype. The chain recombines TRBV12-3 or TRBV12-4 with TRBJ1-1; no definite D call. The CDR3 has 12 residues. V shed 4 bases and J shed 6 bases, with 9 bases lying between them. Written as DNA, the CDR3 is TGTGCCAGCAGTTACGGAGGTTCTGAAGCTTTCTTT. This translates into CASSYGGSEAFF.

This clonotype was seen many times. The chain couples TRBV20-1 to TRBJ2-3; 8 nucleotides line up with TRBD1. The germline CDR1 and CDR2 sequences are DFQATT and SNEGSKA (reference sequence). V lost 6 bases to trimming and J lost 3 bases; unmatched junction nucleotides: 8. The CDR3 is made up of 14 amino acids. CDR3 amino acids: CSADPRTGTDTQYF. As DNA, the CDR3 is TGCAGTGCCGACCCCCGGACAGGGACAGATACGCAGTATTTT.

The V gene is TRBV5-1, the J gene TRBJ2-7; 7 nucleotides line up with TRBD1. The CDR3 is 14 residues long. Trimming at V came to 3 bases and at J to 2 bases, leaving 5 bases not matched to a gene. The germline CDR1 and CDR2 sequences are SGHRS and YFSETQ. This CDR3 is CASSSTGDPYEQYF. The DNA for the CDR3 is TGCGCCAGCAGCTCAACAGGGGATCCCTACGAGCAGTACTTC.

The chain employs TRBV29-1 and TRBJ2-2; D possibly corresponds to TRBD1 (6 bases). Germline V gene lookup returns CDR1 SQVTM and CDR2 ANQGSEA. The CDR3 consists of 14 residues. Between the trimmed V and J ends, which lost 7 bases and 6 bases, there was a span of 18 bases. Here the CDR3 reads CSALRTEGAGELFF. The CDR3 DNA is TGCAGCGCACTCCGGACAGAAGGGGCCGGGGAGCTGTTTTTT.

Only a few counts were recorded for this clonotype. CDR3 DNA: TGTGCCAGCTCACCAAGTGGGATCCCGAGCACAGATACGCAGTATTTT. This sequence encodes CASSPSGIPSTDTQYF. V usage is TRBV18 and J usage is TRBJ2-3; D uncertain. Germline assignment: CDR1 KGHSH and CDR2 LQKENI. Trimming shortened V by 2 bases and J by 0 bases, and 12 bases separated the two germline ends. CDR3 length: 16 residues. Filled out from reference TRBV18 and TRBJ2-3, the complete variable domain reads NAGVMQNPRHLVRRRGQEARLRCSPMKGHSHVYWYRQLPEEGLKFMVYLQKENIIDESGMPKERFSAEFPKEGPSILRIQQVVRGDSAAYFCASSPSGIPSTDTQYFGPGTRLTVL.

As to this clonotype: Likely a read error: the CDR3 ends without its conserved phenylalanine or tryptophan. No DNA is shown, since the ends of the CDR3 on it are uncertain; the CDR3 is the one TCRdb lists. The chain joins TRBV7-3 to TRBJ2-5. The V gene's germline CDR1 is SGHTA and CDR2 FQGTGA. Including both end residues, the CDR3 is 13 amino acids long. The chain's CDR3 is CASSLTRQETQNL.

At least ten counts were recorded for this clonotype. The V gene is TRBV6-6, the J gene TRBJ2-4; D is perhaps TRBD1 or TRBD2 (5 bases each). The CDR3 spans 16 residues. Germline lookup yields CDR1 MNHNY and CDR2 SVGAGI (reference sequence). V gave up 5 bases and J gave up 0 bases, with 14 bases separating them. CDR3 nucleotide sequence: TGTGCCAGCAGTCCACCGGGGACGCTAGCCAAAAACATTCAGTACTTC. Encoded protein: CASSPPGTLAKNIQYF.

This sequence joins TRBV25-1 and TRBJ2-7; 9 bases line up with TRBD1. This CDR3 contains 14 residues. V lost 6 bases and J lost 0; bases outside the gene matches: 3. Germline loops: CDR1 MGHDK, CDR2 SYGVNS. For the CDR3, the DNA is TGTGCCAGCAGCGAACAGGGGGCCTCCTACGAGCAGTACTTC. Protein: CASSEQGASYEQYF.

This clonotype has at least ten counts. This chain uses TRBV12-3 or TRBV12-4 with TRBJ1-5; 7 bases match TRBD1. The CDR3 has 15 residues. V was pared by 5 bases and J by 3 bases, with 7 bases of the junction left unmatched. DNA for the CDR3: TGTGCCAGCAGTATAACCGGGACAGTCAATCAGCCCCAGCATTTT. Encoded protein: CASSITGTVNQPQHF.

Many counts were recorded for this clonotype. The chain is built from TRBV29-1 and TRBJ2-2, with TRBD2 matching over 9 bases. Germline CDR1 reads SQVTM; CDR2 reads ANQGSEA. J was trimmed by 8 bases and V by 6 bases; bases with no gene match: 22. CDR3 length: 18 residues. The CDR3 region has the DNA TGCAGCGTCAGACAGGGAATTGAACTAGCGGGCGCCCCGGGGGAGCTGTTTTTT. Residues: CSVRQGIELAGAPGELFF.

This clonotype was observed at least ten times. The chain recombines TRBV5-6 with TRBJ2-7; 7 bases map to TRBD1. The CDR3 totals 14 residues. V lost 4 bases to trimming and J lost 2 bases; unmatched junction nucleotides: 6. Germline V gene lookup returns CDR1 SGHDT and CDR2 YYEEEE. CDR3 sequence (DNA): TGTGCCAGCAGCCTACGACAGGGAACCTACGAGCAGTACTTC. As protein: CASSLRQGTYEQYF.

This clonotype was seen repeatedly, ten times or more. The chain has TRBV20-1 and TRBJ2-7, with 9 bases fitting TRBD1. Germline V CDR1 and CDR2: DFQATT, SNEGSKA (reference sequence). This CDR3 is 13 amino acids long. V shed 6 bases and J 2 bases; nucleotides not matched to a gene: 5. CDR3 sequence (DNA): TGCAGTGCGCCCCGACAGGGGGCCTACGAGCAGTACTTC. This encodes CSAPRQGAYEQYF.

This clonotype was seen ten or more times. This chain uses TRBV5-1 with TRBJ1-2; possible D gene TRBD1, 5 bases. V was shortened by 0 bases and J by 3 bases, with 15 bases between the two germline ends. The germline gives CDR1 SGHRS, CDR2 YFSETQ. CDR3 size: 16 residues. The DNA of the CDR3 is TGCGCCAGCAGCTTGGCCGGAAGGGGTTCCGACTATGGCTACACCTTC. Translation: CASSLAGRGSDYGYTF.

In this sample, this clonotype turned up many times. The J gene is TRBJ2-2, the V gene TRBV14, with D maybe TRBD2 (5 bases). The CDR3 has 12 amino acids. With 3 bases removed from V and 9 bases from J, the gap between germline ends came to 8 bases. CDR1 SGHDN and CDR2 FVKESK come from the germline V gene. CDR3 region: CASSQDSRELFF. The CDR3 DNA is TGTGCCAGCAGCCAGGACTCGCGGGAGCTGTTTTTT. The complete variable domain, with remaining parts taken from reference TRBV14 and TRBJ2-2, reads EAGVTQFPSHSVIEKGQTVTLRCDPISGHDNLYWYRRVMGKEIKFLLHFVKESKQDESGMPNNRFLAERTGGTYSTLKVQPAELEDSGVYFCASSQDSRELFFGEGSRLTVL.

At least ten counts were recorded for this clonotype. The rearrangement uses TRBV9 and TRBJ2-1; a weak D match, TRBD2 (5 bases). V was clipped by 4 bases and J by 8 bases, with 10 bases between them. CDR1 is SGDLS and CDR2 is YYNGEE in the germline V gene. This CDR3 has 12 residues. Here the CDR3 DNA reads TGTGCCAGCAGCCAAGCGGAGTATGAGCAGTTCTTC. Translated, it gives CASSQAEYEQFF.

V usage is TRBV19 and J usage is TRBJ2-2, with TRBD1 matching 9 bases. CDR3 length equals 15 residues. Unmatched junction bases numbered 6, after V lost 5 bases and J lost 5 bases. Germline values: CDR1 LNHDA, CDR2 SQIVND (reference sequence). CDR3 in amino acids: CASSPRDRATGELFF. As DNA, the CDR3 is TGTGCCAGTAGTCCCCGGGACAGGGCTACCGGGGAGCTGTTTTTT.

This clonotype has a handful of counts. The rearrangement joins TRBV14 to TRBJ2-7; possible D gene TRBD2, 5 bases. With 4 bases removed from V and 5 bases from J, the gap between germline ends came to 12 bases. There are 13 residues in the CDR3. Germline CDR1 is SGHDN and CDR2 is FVKESK. The CDR3 bases are TGTGCCAGCAGCCCAGACTATATCCACGAGCAGTACTTC. It encodes CASSPDYIHEQYF.